One TCR beta chain is described in this entry. These data come from a study of blood T cell repertoires in COVID-19. As for the study in general: COVID-19 samples, acute and convalescent, were from the United States, Italy and Spain.

Trimming took 5 bases from V and 3 from J, leaving 11 bases between them. There are 15 residues in the CDR3. Germline CDR1 SGHAT, CDR2 FQNNGV. Original data processing: Amplifying reference gene primers gave estimates of nucleated cell counts. The repertoire was sequenced with immunoSEQ multiplex PCR; TCRdb's copy has only in-frame clones and lacks some. That table furnishes V, J and clone size, whereas the DNA furnished D and trimming. The sample lists roughly 50,000 clones, 70% to 90% occurring once. This clonotype originated in a woman aged 55 to 70 with active COVID-19. This rearrangement joins TRBV11-2 to TRBJ1-6; TRBD1 is a possible D gene (6 bases). Sequenced: peripheral blood. The CDR3 DNA reads TGTGCCAGCAGCCCTCACAGGGACTATAATTCACCCCTCCACTTT. The encoded protein is CASSPHRDYNSPLHF.